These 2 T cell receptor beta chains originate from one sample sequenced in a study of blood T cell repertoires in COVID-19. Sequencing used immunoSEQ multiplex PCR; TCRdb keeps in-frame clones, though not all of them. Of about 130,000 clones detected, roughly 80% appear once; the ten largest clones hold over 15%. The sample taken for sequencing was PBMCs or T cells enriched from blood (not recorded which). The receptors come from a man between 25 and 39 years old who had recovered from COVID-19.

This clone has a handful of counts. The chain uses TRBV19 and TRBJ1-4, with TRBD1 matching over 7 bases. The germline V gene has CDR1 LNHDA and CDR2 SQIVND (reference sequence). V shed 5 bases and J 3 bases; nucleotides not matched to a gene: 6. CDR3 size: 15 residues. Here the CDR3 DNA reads TGTGCCAGTAGTCTATGGGACAGCCCTAATGAAAAACTGTTTTTT. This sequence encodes CASSLWDSPNEKLFF. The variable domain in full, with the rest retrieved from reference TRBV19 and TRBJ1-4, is DGGITQSPKYLFRKEGQNVTLSCEQNLNHDAMYWYRQDPGQGLRLIYYSQIVNDFQKGDIAEGYSVSREKKESFPLTVTSAQKNPTAFYLCASSLWDSPNEKLFFGSGTQLSVL.

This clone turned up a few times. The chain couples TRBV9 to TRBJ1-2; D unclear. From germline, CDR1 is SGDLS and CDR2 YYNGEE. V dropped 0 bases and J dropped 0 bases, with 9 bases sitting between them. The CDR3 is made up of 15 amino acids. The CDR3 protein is CASSVDHGANYGYTF. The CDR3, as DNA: TGTGCCAGCAGCGTAGATCATGGAGCTAACTATGGCTACACCTTC.